The T cell receptor (beta chain) under discussion was sequenced for a study of a mutant IDH1 vaccine in newly diagnosed glioma. Between the trimmed V and J ends, which lost 1 base and 9 bases, there was a span of 10 bases. The CDR3 is 13 amino acids. The V gene's germline CDR1 is MNHEY and CDR2 SMNVEV (reference sequence). Time point denoted: week 23, last vaccination. Each vaccine dose was 300 ug of mutant IDH1 20-mer peptide, with topical imiquimod. There are a few counts of this clone. The antigen remains unidentified. The assay was immunoSEQ multiplex PCR, and TCRdb's table has in-frame clones only and misses some. The table has 52,000 or so clones, approximately 80% seen once.

The chain joins TRBV27 to TRBJ1-5; the D gene is possibly TRBD1 (6 bases). The specimen was PBMCs, collected from a glioma patient whose treatment included an IDH1 peptide vaccine. The TCR was taken from a man in his forties with glioma. In DNA form, the CDR3 reads TGTGCCAGCAGTTTATGGTCCAGGGGGCCCCAGCATTTT. Protein product: CASSLWSRGPQHF.